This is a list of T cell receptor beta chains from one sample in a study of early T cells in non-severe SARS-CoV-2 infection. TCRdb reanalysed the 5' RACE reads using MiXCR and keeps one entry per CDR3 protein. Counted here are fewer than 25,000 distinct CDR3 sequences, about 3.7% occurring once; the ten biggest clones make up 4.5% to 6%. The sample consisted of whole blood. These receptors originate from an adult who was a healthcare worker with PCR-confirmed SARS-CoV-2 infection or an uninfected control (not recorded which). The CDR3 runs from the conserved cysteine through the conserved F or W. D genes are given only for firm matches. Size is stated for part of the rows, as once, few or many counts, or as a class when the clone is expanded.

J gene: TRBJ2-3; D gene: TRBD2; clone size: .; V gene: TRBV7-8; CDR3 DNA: TGTGCCAGCAGCTTTGGTAGCGGGGGCAACACAGATACGCAGTATTTT; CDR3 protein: CASSFGSGGNTDTQYF
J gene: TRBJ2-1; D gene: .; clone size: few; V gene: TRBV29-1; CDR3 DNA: TGCAGCGTTGGTAAGGGCGGGGGCCGATCAATTATTGAGCAGTTCTTC; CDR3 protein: CSVGKGGGRSIIEQFF
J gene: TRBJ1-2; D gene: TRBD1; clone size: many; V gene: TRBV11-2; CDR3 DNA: TGTGCCAGCAGCTTAGGGCTAGGGACAGGGGAAGTAGGCTACACCTTC; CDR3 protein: CASSLGLGTGEVGYTF
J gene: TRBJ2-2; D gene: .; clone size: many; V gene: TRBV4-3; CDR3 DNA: TGCGCCAGCAGCCGGTTCTCGAAAGCGAACACCGGGGAGCTGTTTTTT; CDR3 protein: CASSRFSKANTGELFF
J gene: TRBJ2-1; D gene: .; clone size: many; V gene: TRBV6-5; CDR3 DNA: TGTGCCAGCAGTCCAGTAGCGGTCTCCTACAATGAGCAGTTCTTC; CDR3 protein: CASSPVAVSYNEQFF
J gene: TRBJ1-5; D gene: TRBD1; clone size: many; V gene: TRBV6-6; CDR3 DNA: TGTGCCAGCGGGACAGCCAATCAGCCCCAGCATTTT; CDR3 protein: CASGTANQPQHF
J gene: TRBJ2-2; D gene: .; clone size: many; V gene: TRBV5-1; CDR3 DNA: TGCGCCAGCAGCGTCCGAGGCACCGGGGAGCTGTTTTTT; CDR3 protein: CASSVRGTGELFF
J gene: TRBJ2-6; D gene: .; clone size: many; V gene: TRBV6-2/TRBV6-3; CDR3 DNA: TGTGCCAGCAAAAGGGGGTCCAGCTCTGGGGCCAACGTCCTGACTTTC; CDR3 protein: CASKRGSSSGANVLTF
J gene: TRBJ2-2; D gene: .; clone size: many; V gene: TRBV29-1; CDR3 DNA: TGCAGCGTTGTAACGGGGGCCGGGGAGCTGTTTTTT; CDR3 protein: CSVVTGAGELFF
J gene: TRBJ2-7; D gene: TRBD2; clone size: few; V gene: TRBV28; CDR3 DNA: TGTGCCAGCCGAACCGGGGGGAGCTCCTACGAGCAGTACTTC; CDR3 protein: CASRTGGSSYEQYF
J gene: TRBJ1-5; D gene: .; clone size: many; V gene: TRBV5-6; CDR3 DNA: TGTGCCAGCAGCTTTGGGGGTGTAGGTCAGCCCCAGCATTTT; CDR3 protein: CASSFGGVGQPQHF
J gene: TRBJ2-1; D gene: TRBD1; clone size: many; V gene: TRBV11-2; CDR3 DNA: TGTGCCAGCAGCAAGACAGGGCGCAATGAGCAGTTCTTC; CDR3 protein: CASSKTGRNEQFF
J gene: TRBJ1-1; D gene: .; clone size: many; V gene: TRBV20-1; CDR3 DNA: TGCAGTGCTGTGGAGGCGAACACTGAAGCTTTCTTT; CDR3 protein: CSAVEANTEAFF
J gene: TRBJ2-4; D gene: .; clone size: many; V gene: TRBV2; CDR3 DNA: TGTGCCAGCAGTGAAGGGAGGGGACTCAAAAACATTCAGTACTTC; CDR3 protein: CASSEGRGLKNIQYF
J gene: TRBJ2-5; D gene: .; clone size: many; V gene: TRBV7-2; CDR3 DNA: TGTGCCAGCAGCTCGGACCGTCAGACCCAGTACTTC; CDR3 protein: CASSSDRQTQYF
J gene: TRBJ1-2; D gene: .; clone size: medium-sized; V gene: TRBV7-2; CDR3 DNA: TGTGCCAGCAGACTCGACTATGGCGGTGGCTACACCTTC; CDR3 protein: CASRLDYGGGYTF
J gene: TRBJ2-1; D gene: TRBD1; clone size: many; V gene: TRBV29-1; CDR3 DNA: TGCAGCGTCGGCGGGACAGGGCTAAATGAGCAGTTCTTC; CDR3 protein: CSVGGTGLNEQFF
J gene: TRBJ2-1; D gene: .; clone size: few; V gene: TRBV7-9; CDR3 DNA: TGTGCCAGCAGCTCCGCCGGGGGTAGTAGGAATGAGCAGTTCTTC; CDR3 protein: CASSSAGGSRNEQFF
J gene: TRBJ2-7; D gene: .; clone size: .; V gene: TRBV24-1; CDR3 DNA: TGTGCCACCAGGAGGGGGAGCGAGCAGTACTTC; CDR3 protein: CATRRGSEQYF
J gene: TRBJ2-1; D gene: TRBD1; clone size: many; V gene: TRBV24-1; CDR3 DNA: TGTGCCACCAGTGATTACACCACAGGGGGCTACGAGCAGTTCTTC; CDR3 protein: CATSDYTTGGYEQFF
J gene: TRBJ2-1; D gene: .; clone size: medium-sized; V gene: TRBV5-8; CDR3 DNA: TGTGCCAGCAGCGCATTCAATGAGCAGTTCTTC; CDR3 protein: CASSAFNEQFF
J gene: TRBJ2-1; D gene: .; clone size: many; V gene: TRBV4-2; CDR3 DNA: TGTGCCAGCAGCCAATCTTCATTAGTCGGGGCGATGTCCTACAATGAGCAGTTCTTC; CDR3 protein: CASSQSSLVGAMSYNEQFF
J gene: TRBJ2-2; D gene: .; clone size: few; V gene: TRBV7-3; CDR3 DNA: TGTGCCAGCGGGTACCCGGGAGACGGGGAGCTGTTTTTT; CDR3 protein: CASGYPGDGELFF
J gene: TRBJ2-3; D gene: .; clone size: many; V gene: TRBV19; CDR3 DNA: TGTGCCAGTAGTATTTCAGGGAAGGCAGATACGCAGTATTTT; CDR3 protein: CASSISGKADTQYF
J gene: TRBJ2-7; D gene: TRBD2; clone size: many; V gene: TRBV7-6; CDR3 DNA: TGTGCCAGCAGCTTAAGTACCAGCGGGGGTTATTACGAGCAGTACTTC; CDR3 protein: CASSLSTSGGYYEQYF
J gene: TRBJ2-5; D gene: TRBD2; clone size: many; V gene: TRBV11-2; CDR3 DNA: TGTGCCAGCAGCCCCCGACTAGCTCAAGAGACCCAGTACTTC; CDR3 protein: CASSPRLAQETQYF
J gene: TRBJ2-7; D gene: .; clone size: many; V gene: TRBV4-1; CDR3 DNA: TGCGCCAGCAGCCAAGATCCTAGCCGGCTGGGCGAGCAGTACTTC; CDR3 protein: CASSQDPSRLGEQYF
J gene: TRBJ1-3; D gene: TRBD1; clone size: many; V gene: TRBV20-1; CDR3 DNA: TGCAGTGCCCTCCTGACAGGGTACGGAAACACCATATATTTT; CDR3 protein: CSALLTGYGNTIYF
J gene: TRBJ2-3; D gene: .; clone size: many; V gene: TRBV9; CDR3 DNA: TGTGCCAGCAGCGTGGGACGGAGACTAGAGGCTACGCAGTATTTT; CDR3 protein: CASSVGRRLEATQYF
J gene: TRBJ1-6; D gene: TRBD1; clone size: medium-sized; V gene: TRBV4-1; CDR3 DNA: TGCGCCAGCAGCCCTGGACAGGGTGAGACACCCCTCCACTTT; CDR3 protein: CASSPGQGETPLHF
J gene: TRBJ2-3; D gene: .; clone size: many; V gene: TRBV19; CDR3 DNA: TGTGCCAGTAGTCCGCGACGGTTCACAGATACGCAGTATTTT; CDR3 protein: CASSPRRFTDTQYF
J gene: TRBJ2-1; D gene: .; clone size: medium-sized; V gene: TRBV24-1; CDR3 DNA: TGTGCCACCAGTATCCGAGCCTACAATGAGCAGTTCTTC; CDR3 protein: CATSIRAYNEQFF
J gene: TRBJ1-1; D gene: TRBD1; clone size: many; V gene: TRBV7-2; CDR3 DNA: TGTGCCAGCAGGCTGTCAGGGACAGATGAAGCTTTCTTT; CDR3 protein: CASRLSGTDEAFF
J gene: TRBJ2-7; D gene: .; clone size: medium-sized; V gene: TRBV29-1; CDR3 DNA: TGCAGCGTTGAAGGACTTTATGGGACCGCATCCTACGAGCAGTACTTC; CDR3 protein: CSVEGLYGTASYEQYF
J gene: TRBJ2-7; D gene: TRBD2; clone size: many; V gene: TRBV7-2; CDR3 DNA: TGTGCCAGCAGCCCGGGGGGGGGCGTTAAAGGCGAGCAGTACTTC; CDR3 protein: CASSPGGGVKGEQYF
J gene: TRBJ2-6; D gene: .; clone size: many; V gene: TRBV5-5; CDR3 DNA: TGTGCCAGCAGCCCGGGACTGGCTGGGGCCAACGTCCTGACTTTC; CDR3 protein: CASSPGLAGANVLTF
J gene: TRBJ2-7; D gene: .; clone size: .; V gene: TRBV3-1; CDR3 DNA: TGTGCCAGCAGCCAAGAAGGGAGCTCCTACGAGCAGTACTTC; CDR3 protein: CASSQEGSSYEQYF
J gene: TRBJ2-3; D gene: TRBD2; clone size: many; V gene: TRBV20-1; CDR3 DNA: TGCAGTGCTAGTATGGCTAGCGGTCGCACAGATACGCAGTATTTT; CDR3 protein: CSASMASGRTDTQYF
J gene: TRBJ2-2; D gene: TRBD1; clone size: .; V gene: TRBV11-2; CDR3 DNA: TGTGCCAGCACCACCGTCAGGGGGTATTTCGGGGAGCTGTTTTTT; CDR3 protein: CASTTVRGYFGELFF
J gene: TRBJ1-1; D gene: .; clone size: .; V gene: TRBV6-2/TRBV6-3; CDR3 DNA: TGTGCCAGCACTTCGGACGGCTGGAACACTGAAGCTTTCTTT; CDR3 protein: CASTSDGWNTEAFF
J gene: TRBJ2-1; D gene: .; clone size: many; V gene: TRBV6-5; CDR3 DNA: TGTGCCAGCAGTCGTTCTAGCGCAAGAATAGACAATGAGCAGTTCTTC; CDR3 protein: CASSRSSARIDNEQFF
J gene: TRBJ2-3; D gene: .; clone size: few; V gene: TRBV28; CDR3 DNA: TGTGCCAGCAGTTCAGCCCTTGATACGCAGTATTTT; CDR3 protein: CASSSALDTQYF
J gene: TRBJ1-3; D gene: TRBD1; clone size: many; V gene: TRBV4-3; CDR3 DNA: TGCGCCAGCAGCCAAGATACAGGGGGAGGAAACACCATATATTTT; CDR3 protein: CASSQDTGGGNTIYF
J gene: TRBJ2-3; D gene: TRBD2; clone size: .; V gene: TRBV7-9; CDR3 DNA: TGTGCCAGCAGCGCCGGGACTAGCGGGAGTAGCACAGATACGCAGTATTTT; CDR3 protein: CASSAGTSGSSTDTQYF